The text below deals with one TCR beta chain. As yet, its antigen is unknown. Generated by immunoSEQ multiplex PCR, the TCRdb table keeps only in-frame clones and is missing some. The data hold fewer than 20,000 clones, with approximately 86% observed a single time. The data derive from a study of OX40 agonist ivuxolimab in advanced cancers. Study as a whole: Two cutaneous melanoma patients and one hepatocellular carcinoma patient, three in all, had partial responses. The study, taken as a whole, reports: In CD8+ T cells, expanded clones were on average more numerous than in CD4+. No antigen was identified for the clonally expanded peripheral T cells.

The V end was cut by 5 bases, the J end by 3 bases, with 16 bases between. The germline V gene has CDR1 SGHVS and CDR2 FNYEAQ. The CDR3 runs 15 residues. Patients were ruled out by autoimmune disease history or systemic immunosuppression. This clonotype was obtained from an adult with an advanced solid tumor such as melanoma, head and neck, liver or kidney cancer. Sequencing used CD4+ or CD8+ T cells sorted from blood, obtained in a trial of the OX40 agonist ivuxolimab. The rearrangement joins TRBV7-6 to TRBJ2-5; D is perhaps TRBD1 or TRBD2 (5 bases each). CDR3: CASSQLRGTKETQYF. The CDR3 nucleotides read TGTGCCAGCAGCCAACTGAGAGGGACGAAAGAGACCCAGTACTTC.